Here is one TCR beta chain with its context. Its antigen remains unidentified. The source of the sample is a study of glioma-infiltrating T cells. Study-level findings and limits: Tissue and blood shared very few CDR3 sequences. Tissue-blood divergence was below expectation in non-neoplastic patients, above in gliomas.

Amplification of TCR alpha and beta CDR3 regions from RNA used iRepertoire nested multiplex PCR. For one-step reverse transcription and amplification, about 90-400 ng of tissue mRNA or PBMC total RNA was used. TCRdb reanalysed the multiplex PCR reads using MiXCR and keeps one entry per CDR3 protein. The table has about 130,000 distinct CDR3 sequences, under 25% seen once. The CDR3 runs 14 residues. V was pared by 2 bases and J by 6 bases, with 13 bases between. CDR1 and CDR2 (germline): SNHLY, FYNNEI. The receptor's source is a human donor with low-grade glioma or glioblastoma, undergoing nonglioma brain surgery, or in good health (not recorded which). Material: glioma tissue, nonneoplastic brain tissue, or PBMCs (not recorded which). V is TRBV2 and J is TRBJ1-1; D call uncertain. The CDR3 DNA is TGTGCCAGCAGTGAAAATACAGCTAACCCTGAAGCTTTCTTT. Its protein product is CASSENTANPEAFF.